The sequence of this T cell receptor beta chain was determined in a study of blood T cell repertoires in COVID-19 (dated by TCRdb to the early 2020s). General notes on the study: Samples covering the acute and convalescent phases of COVID-19 were provided by collaborators in the United States, Italy and Spain. Deeply sampled blood TCRbeta repertoires from subjects exposed to, actively infected with, or recovered from COVID-19 were included in the dataset. Samples came from the ongoing ImmuneRACE study (first 160 participants) plus 1,254 subjects from 6 global collaborators. The repertoires were released in a freely available public database meant as a resource for research on the immune response to SARS-CoV-2. The prospective study material was composed of cDNA or gDNA derived from T cells, B-cell-depleted T cells, or PBMCs. Nearly every sample came with metadata listing a de-identified subject ID, COVID-19 status, age in years and sex. Where available, HLA class I and class II types were obtained from metadata supplied by the sample provider rather than from assay-based typing. Beyond this particular receptor, the publication reports: Clinical and demographic metadata were provided uncurated, with the amount varying by source and participant.

The immunoSEQ Assay, a bias-controlled multiplex PCR, was used to amplify TCRbeta CDR3 regions from genomic DNA. Under the source paper's analysis protocol: The number of nucleated cells in each sample was estimated by amplification of reference gene primers within the assay. Sequence reads were collapsed and filtered to measure the absolute abundance of every unique TCRbeta CDR3 rearrangement. For each sample, productive Simpson clonality was calculated as the square root of Simpson's diversity index across productive rearrangements. TCRdb holds this immuneACCESS table with in-frame rearrangements only. Some clones are missing; in checked studies, unresolved V genes explain under half, and the rest has no known cause. That table gives V, J and clone size, and the DNA gave D and trimming. This sample comprises about 69,000 clones, around 89% of them detected only once. The ten largest account for about 5% of the sample.

Regarding this clone: Its recognized antigen is unknown. No per-base quality is available; no much larger clone lies one base away.

Including the terminal cysteine and phenylalanine, the CDR3 comprises 15 residues. The kept DNA is CDR3 alone, 45 bases in frame from the first base. The V and J ends are trimmed by 0 bases and 4 bases, leaving 9 bases between them. In the germline V gene, CDR1 corresponds to MNHEY and CDR2 to SVGAGI. Each collaborating institution followed its own protocols to collect whole blood in K2EDTA tubes. For TCRbeta analysis, collaborators shipped samples in one of three forms: frozen whole blood, isolated PBMCs, or DNA extracted from either of those sample types. The sequenced material came from peripheral blood. This chain is built from TRBV6-5 and TRBJ2-2, and possibly TRBD2, on 5 matching bases. This TCR was recovered from a man aged 50-59 years with acute or convalescent COVID-19. In nucleotide form, the sequence is TGTGCCAGCAGTTACTCGACCCGGGGCACCGGGGAGCTGTTTTTT. Translated, it gives CASSYSTRGTGELFF.